This paragraph covers one T cell receptor (beta chain) sequence. This entry is derived from a study of cytomegalovirus exposure and HLA in healthy donors. PCR amplification relied on 60 Vbeta primers (plus 13 Jbeta primers). TCRdb keeps only in-frame clones here, not all; method: immunoSEQ multiplex PCR. The data show roughly 87,000 clones, 65% to 80% seen once. V was pared by 4 bases and J by 7 bases, with 17 bases between. Germline assignment: CDR1 SGHRS and CDR2 YFSETQ. The CDR3 spans 14 residues. What was sequenced was PBMCs. V is TRBV5-1 and J is TRBJ1-2; D is ambiguous. This receptor was obtained from a man aged 55 to 70 in good health and CMV-seronegative. DNA for the CDR3: TGCGCCAGCAGCCCACCGACCTTAGAGGGTGGCTACACCTTC. Protein sequence: CASSPPTLEGGYTF.